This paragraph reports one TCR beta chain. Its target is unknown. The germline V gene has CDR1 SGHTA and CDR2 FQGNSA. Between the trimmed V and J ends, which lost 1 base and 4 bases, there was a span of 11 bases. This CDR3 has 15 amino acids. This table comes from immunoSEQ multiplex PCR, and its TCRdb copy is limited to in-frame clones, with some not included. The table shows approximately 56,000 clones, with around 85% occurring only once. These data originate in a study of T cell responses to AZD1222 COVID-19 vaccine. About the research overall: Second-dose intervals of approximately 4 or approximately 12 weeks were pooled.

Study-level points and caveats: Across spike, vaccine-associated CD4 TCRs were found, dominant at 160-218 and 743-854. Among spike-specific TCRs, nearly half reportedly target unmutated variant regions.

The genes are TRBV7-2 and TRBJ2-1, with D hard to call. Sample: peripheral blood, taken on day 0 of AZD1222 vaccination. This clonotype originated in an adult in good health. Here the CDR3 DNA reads TGTGCCAGCAGCTTAGAAGCTAGTAATTACAATGAGCAGTTCTTC. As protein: CASSLEASNYNEQFF.